This T cell receptor (beta chain) derives from a study of early T cells in non-severe SARS-CoV-2 infection. Whole-study context: Unsorted whole blood bulk RNA was sequenced, with unpaired chains.

As part of library construction, unique molecular identifiers were attached to individual cDNA molecules. Using its own MiXCR run on the 5' RACE reads, TCRdb lists one record per CDR3 protein. The sample has some 64,000 distinct CDR3 sequences; less than 15% are singletons. In this sample, this clonotype turned up many times. The target antigen is unknown. Germline V gives CDR1 DFQATT, CDR2 SNEGSKA (reference sequence). The CDR3 totals 14 residues. V lost 1 base to trimming and J lost 7 bases, with 14 bases between them. Study-wide findings and caveats: VDJdb-based matching was biased toward anti-spike CD8 responses and missed private and CD4 specificities.

The chain combines TRBV20-1 with TRBJ2-1; maybe TRBD2 (6 bases). The TCR comes from an adult who was a healthcare worker with PCR-confirmed SARS-CoV-2 infection or an uninfected control (not recorded which). The sample consisted of whole blood. This chain's CDR3 is CSARGLVFINEQFF. The DNA of the CDR3 is TGCAGTGCTAGAGGACTAGTTTTTATAAATGAGCAGTTCTTC.